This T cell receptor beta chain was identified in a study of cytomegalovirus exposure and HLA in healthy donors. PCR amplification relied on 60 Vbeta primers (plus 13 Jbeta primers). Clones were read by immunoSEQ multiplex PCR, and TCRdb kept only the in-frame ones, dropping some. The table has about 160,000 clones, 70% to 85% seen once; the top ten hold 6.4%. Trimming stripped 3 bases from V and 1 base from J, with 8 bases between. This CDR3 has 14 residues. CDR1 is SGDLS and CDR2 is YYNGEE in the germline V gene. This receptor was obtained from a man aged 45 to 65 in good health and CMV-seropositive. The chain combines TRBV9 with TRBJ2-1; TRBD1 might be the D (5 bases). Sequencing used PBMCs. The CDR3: CASSEGLSYNEQFF. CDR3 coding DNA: TGTGCCAGCAGCGAGGGGCTATCCTACAATGAGCAGTTCTTC.